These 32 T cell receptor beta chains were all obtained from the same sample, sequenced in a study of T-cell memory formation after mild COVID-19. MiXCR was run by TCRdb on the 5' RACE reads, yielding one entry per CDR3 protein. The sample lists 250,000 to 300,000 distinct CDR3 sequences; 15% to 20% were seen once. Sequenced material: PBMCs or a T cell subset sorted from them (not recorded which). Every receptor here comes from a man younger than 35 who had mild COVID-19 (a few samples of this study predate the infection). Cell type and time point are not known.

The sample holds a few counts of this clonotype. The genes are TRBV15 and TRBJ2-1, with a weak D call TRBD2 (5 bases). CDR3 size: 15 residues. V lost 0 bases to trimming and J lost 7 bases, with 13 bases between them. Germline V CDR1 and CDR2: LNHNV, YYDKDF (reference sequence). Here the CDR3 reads CATSRERGLGNEQFF. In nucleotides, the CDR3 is TGTGCCACCAGCAGAGAACGGGGATTGGGTAATGAGCAGTTCTTC.

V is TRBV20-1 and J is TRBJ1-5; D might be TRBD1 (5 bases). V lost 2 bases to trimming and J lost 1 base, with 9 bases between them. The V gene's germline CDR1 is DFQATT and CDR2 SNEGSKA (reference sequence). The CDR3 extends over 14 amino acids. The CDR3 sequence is CSARSGDSNQPQHF. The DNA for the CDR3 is TGCAGTGCTAGATCGGGGGACAGCAATCAGCCCCAGCATTTT.

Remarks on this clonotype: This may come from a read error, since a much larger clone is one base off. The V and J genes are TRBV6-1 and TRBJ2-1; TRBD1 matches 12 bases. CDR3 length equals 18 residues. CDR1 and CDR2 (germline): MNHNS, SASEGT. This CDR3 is CASSESLRWDRGRGEKFF. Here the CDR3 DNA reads TGTGCCAGCAGTGAAAGTCTTAGGTGGGACAGGGGGCGGGGTGAGAAGTTCTTC.

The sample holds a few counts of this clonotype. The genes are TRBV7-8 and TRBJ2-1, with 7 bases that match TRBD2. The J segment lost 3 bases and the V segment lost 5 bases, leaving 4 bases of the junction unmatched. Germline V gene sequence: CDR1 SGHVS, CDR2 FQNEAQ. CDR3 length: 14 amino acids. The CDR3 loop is CASSPRTSYNEQFF. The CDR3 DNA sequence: TGTGCCAGCAGCCCAAGGACTAGCTACAATGAGCAGTTCTTC.

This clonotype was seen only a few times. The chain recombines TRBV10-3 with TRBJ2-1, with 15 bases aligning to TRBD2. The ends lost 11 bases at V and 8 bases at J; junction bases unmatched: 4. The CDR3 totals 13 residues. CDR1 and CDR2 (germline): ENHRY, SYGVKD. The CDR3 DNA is TGTGCCGTATGGACTAGCGGGGGGGATGAGCAGTTCTTC. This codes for CAVWTSGGDEQFF.

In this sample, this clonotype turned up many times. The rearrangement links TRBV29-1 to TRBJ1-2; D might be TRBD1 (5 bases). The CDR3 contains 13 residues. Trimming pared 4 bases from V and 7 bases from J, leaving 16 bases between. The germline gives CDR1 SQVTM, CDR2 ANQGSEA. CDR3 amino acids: CSVVGTDDPGYTF. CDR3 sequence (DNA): TGCAGCGTTGTCGGGACGGACGATCCTGGCTACACCTTC.

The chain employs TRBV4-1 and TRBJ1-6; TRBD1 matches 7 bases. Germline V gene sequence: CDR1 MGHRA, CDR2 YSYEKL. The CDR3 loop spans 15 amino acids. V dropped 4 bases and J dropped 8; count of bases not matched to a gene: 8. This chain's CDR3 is CASSLRQGFDSPLHF. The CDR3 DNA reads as TGCGCCAGCAGCCTCCGACAGGGTTTTGATTCACCCCTCCACTTT.

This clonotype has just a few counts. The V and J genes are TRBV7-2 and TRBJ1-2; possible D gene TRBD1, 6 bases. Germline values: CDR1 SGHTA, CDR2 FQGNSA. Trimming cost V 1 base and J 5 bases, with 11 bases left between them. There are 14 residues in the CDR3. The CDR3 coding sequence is TGTGCCAGCAGCTTAGGGGCGGGGGCTTATGGCTACACCTTC. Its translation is CASSLGAGAYGYTF.

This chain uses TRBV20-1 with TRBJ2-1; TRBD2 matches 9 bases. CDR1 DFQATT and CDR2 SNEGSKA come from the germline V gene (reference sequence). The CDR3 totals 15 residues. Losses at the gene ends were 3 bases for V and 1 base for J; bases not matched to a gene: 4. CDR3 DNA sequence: TGCAGTGCTAGGAAGGCGGGGGGGTCCTACAATGAGCAGTTCTTC. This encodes CSARKAGGSYNEQFF.

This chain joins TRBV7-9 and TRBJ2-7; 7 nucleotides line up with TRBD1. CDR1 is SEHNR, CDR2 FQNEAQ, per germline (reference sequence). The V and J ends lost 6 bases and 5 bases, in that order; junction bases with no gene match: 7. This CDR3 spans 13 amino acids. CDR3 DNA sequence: TGTGCCAGCAGTCTGACAGGGAGCCACGAGCAGTACGTC. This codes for CASSLTGSHEQYV.

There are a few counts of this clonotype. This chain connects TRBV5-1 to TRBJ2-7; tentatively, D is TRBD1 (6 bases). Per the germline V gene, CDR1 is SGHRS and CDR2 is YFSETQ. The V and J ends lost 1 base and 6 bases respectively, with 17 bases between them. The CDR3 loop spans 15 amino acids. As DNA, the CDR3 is TGCGCCAGCAGCTTGAACAGGGAGCCGGCCGGCGAGCAGTACTTC. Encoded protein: CASSLNREPAGEQYF.

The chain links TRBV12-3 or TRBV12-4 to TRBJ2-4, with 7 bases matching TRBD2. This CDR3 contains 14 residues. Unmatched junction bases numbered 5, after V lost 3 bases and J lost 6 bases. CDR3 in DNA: TGTGCCAGCAGTTTCGGCGGGGGTCGAAACATTCAGTACTTC. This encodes CASSFGGGRNIQYF.

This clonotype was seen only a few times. Here the CDR3 reads CASSRLPNEQFF. As DNA, the CDR3 is TGTGCCAGCAGCCGACTCCCCAATGAGCAGTTCTTC. The genes are TRBV12-3 or TRBV12-4 and TRBJ2-1; D is unresolved. V lost 6 bases and J lost 6, with 9 bases in between. This CDR3 region has 12 residues.

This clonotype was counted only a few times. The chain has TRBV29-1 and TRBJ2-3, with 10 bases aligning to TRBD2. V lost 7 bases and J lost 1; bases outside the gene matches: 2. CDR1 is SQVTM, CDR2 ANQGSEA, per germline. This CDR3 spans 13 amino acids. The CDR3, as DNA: TGCAGCGCCCTAGCGGGAGGCACAGATACGCAGTATTTT. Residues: CSALAGGTDTQYF.

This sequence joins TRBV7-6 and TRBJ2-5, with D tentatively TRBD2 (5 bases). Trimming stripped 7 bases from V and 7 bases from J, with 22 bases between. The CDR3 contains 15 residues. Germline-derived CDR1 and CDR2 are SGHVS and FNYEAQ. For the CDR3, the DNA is TGTGCCAGCATCCAAGCGGCTCCCGGCTTGGGGACCCAGTACTTC. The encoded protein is CASIQAAPGLGTQYF.

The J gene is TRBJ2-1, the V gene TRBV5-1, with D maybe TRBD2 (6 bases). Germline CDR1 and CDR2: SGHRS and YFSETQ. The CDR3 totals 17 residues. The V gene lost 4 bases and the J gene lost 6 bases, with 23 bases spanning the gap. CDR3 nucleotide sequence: TGCGCCAGCAGCCAAACAAGGGGACTTCAGGTACCCAATGAGCAGTTCTTC. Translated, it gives CASSQTRGLQVPNEQFF.

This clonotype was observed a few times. The CDR3 region has the DNA TGCGCCAGCAGCCAAGTTCTCCCCCCCGGCTCCTACGAGCAGTACTTC. Amino acids: CASSQVLPPGSYEQYF. The chain links TRBV4-3 to TRBJ2-7, with no clear D. Trimming removed 1 base at V and 0 bases at J, with 13 bases between. CDR1 is LGHNA and CDR2 is YSLEER in the germline V gene. The CDR3 totals 16 residues.

The CDR3 region has the DNA TGTGCCAGCAGTGAAGCGGGGATGGCACTCTACGAGCAGTACGTC. Its translation: CASSEAGMALYEQYV. This rearrangement joins TRBV2 to TRBJ2-7, with D hard to call. The CDR3 totals 15 residues. V was shortened by 0 bases and J by 3 bases, with 12 bases between the two germline ends. Germline CDR1 reads SNHLY; CDR2 reads FYNNEI.

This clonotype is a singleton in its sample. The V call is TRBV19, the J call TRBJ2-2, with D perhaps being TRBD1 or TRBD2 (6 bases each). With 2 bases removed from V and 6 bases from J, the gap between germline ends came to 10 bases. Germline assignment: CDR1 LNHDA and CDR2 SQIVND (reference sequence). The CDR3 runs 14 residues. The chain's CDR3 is CASSIFRGPGELFF. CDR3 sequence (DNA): TGTGCCAGTAGTATATTTCGGGGGCCCGGGGAGCTGTTTTTT.

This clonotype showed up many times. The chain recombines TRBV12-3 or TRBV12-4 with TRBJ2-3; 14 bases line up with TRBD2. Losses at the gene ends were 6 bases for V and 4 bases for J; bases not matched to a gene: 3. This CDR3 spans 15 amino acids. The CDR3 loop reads CASSSGLAGADTQYF. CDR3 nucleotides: TGTGCCAGCAGCTCGGGACTAGCGGGGGCAGATACGCAGTATTTT.

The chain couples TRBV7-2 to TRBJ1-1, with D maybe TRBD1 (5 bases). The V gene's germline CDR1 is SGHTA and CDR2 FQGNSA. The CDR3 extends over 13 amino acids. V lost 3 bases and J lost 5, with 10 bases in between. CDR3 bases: TGTGCCAGCAGCTTGTGGGAGGGGACTGAAGCTTTCTTT. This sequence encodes CASSLWEGTEAFF.

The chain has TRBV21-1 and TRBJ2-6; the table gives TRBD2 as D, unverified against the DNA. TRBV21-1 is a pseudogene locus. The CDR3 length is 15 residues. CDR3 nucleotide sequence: TGTGCCAGCAGCAACCGCAGGGCGGGAGACAACGTCCTGACTTTC. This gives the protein CASSNRRAGDNVLTF.

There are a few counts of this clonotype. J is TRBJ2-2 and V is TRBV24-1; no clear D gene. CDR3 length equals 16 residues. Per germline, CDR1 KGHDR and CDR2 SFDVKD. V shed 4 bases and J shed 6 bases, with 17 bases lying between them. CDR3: CATSDPKLYEAGELFF. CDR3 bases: TGTGCCACCAGTGACCCAAAGCTGTATGAGGCCGGGGAGCTGTTTTTT.

Here the CDR3 reads CASSFGWSEGYTF. The CDR3 DNA follows: TGTGCCAGCAGTTTCGGGTGGAGCGAAGGCTACACCTTC. The V and J genes are TRBV12-3 or TRBV12-4 and TRBJ1-2; D unclear. The CDR3 sequence is 13 residues long. The V and J ends lost 3 bases and 8 bases respectively, with 13 bases between them.

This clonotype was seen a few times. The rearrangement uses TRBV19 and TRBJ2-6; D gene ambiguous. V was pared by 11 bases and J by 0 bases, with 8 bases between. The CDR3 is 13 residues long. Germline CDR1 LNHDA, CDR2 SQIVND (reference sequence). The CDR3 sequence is CAGSSSGANVLTF. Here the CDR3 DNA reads TGTGCCGGGTCAAGCTCTGGGGCCAACGTCCTGACTTTC. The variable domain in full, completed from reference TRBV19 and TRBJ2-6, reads DGGITQSPKYLFRKEGQNVTLSCEQNLNHDAMYWYRQDPGQGLRLIYYSQIVNDFQKGDIAEGYSVSREKKESFPLTVTSAQKNPTAFYLCAGSSSGANVLTFGAGSRLTVL.

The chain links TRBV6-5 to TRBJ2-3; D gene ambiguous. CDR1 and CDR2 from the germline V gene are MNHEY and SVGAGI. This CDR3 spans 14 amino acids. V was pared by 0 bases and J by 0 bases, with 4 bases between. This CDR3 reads CASSYSESTDTQYF. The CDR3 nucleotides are TGTGCCAGCAGTTACTCTGAGAGCACAGATACGCAGTATTTT.

CDR3 amino acids: CASSQEQGRSTEAFF. In nucleotides, the CDR3 is TGCGCCAGCAGCCAAGAACAGGGTCGGTCCACTGAAGCTTTCTTT. The rearrangement uses TRBV4-3 and TRBJ1-1; D possibly corresponds to TRBD1 (6 bases). V lost 0 bases and J lost 4, with 12 bases in between. This CDR3 spans 15 amino acids. Germline CDR1 and CDR2: LGHNA and YSLEER.

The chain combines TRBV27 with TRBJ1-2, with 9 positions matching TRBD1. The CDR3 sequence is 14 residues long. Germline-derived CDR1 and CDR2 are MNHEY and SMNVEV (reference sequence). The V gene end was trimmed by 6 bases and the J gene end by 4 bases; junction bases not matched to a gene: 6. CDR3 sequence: CASRYGTGSYGYTF. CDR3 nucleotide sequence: TGTGCCAGCAGATACGGGACAGGGAGCTATGGCTACACCTTC.

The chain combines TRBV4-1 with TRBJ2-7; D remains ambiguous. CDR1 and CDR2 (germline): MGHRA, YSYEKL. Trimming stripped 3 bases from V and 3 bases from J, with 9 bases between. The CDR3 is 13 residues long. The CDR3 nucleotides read TGCGCCAGCAGCCACCCGGGCCTCTACGAGCAGTACTTC. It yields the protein CASSHPGLYEQYF.

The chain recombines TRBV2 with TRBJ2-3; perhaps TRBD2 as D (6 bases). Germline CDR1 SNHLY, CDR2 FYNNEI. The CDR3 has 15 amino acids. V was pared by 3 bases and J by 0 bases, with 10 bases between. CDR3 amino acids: CASSDPGRSTDTQYF. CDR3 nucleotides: TGTGCCAGCAGTGACCCTGGGAGGAGCACAGATACGCAGTATTTT.

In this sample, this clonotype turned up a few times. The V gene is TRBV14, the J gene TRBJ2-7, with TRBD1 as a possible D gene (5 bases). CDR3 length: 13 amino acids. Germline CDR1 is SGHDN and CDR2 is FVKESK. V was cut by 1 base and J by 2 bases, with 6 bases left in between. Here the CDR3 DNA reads TGTGCCAGCAGCCAAGGCAGGGCCTACGAGCAGTACTTC. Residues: CASSQGRAYEQYF. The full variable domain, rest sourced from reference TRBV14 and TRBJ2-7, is EAGVTQFPSHSVIEKGQTVTLRCDPISGHDNLYWYRRVMGKEIKFLLHFVKESKQDESGMPNNRFLAERTGGTYSTLKVQPAELEDSGVYFCASSQGRAYEQYFGPGTRLTVT.

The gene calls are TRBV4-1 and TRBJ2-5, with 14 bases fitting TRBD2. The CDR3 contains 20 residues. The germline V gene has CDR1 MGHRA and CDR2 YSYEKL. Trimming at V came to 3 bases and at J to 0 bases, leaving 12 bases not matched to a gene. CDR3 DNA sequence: TGCGCCAGCAGCCAGGGGGGCGGGACTAGCGGGGGATCGTACCAAGAGACCCAGTACTTC. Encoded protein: CASSQGGGTSGGSYQETQYF.